This T cell receptor beta chain was recorded in a study of blood T cell repertoires in COVID-19. Whole-study context: The cDNA or gDNA used as material had been derived from T cells, B-cell-depleted T cells, or PBMCs.

Assay used: immunoSEQ multiplex PCR; TCRdb lists only in-frame clones, some missing. Counted here are 240,000 or so clones, approximately 86% occurring once; the ten biggest clones make up roughly 3.1%. V was cut by 4 bases and J by 4 bases, with 17 bases left in between. CDR3 size: 15 residues. The germline V gene has CDR1 SGDLS and CDR2 YYNGEE. The V gene is TRBV9, the J gene TRBJ2-5, with D tentatively TRBD2 (5 bases). The sequenced material came from PBMCs or T cells enriched from blood (not recorded which). The TCR sequence derives from a woman in her forties with acute COVID-19. The CDR3 is CASSRGSGDSETQYF. CDR3 in DNA: TGTGCCAGCAGCCGAGGAAGCGGTGATTCAGAGACCCAGTACTTC.